This T cell receptor (beta chain) was captured in a study of T cell responses to AZD1222 COVID-19 vaccine. Findings of the study overall: Distributed over spike, vaccine-associated CD4 TCRs predominated at 160-218 and 743-854. Following two doses of AZD1222, Spike-specific TCR breadth and depth rose. Repertoires were collected only later (after the peak T cell response had occurred). Nearly half of spike-specific TCRs reportedly target variant regions that are unmutated in the B.1.351 and B.1.1.7 variants.

Measured with immunoSEQ multiplex PCR; TCRdb has only the in-frame clones, and not every one. This table has some 180,000 clones, approximately 92% appearing once. V was pared by 2 bases and J by 6 bases, with 10 bases between. The CDR3 is 13 residues long. With regard to this clone: Its antigen remains unknown.

The chain combines TRBV12-3 or TRBV12-4 with TRBJ1-1; D is unresolved. This TCR was sampled from an adult who received the MenACWY meningococcal vaccine as a control. The sequences come from peripheral blood, collected 28 days after the second dose of the MenACWY control vaccine. The CDR3 reads CASSLTTGAEAFF. CDR3 in DNA: TGTGCCAGCAGTTTAACGACCGGGGCTGAAGCTTTCTTT.